The 23 T cell receptor beta chains below come from one sample, sequenced in a study of T cells expressing NK-cell markers. For each CDR3 protein, TCRdb gives one entry from its re-call of the 5' RACE reads, without DNA. Recorded for this sample: about 370,000 distinct CDR3 sequences. The material sequenced was blood T cells: a sorted CD56 or NKG2C T cell subset, CD4+ or CD8+ T cells, or bulk PBMC T cells (not recorded which). Receptors originate from a woman between 45 and 65 years old in good health.

CDR3 amino acids: CATSDGTSGRVLQETQYF. The V and J genes are TRBV24-1 and TRBJ2-5; TCRdb's D call of TRBD2 is untestable without DNA. Germline V gene data show CDR1 as KGHDR and CDR2 as SFDVKD. The CDR3 totals 18 residues.

The chain employs TRBV24-1 and TRBJ2-1; the TCRdb call, TRBD1, lacks DNA for checking. Germline V lookup: CDR1 KGHDR, CDR2 SFDVKD. This CDR3 is built from 11 residues. CDR3 loop: CATSWGNEQFF.

This rearrangement joins TRBV20-1 to TRBJ2-1; without DNA, the TCRdb call of TRBD2 cannot be checked. Germline V gene sequence: CDR1 DFQATT, CDR2 SNEGSKA (reference sequence). The length of the CDR3 is 15 residues. CDR3: CSARDRAGMGNEQFF.

The V gene is TRBV10-1, the J gene TRBJ2-5; checking the TCRdb D call of TRBD1 is not possible without DNA. Germline V CDR1 and CDR2: WNHNN, SYGVQD (reference sequence). This CDR3 is 15 amino acids long. The CDR3 loop is CASSEGDRPQETQYF.

This rearrangement joins TRBV12-3 or TRBV12-4 to TRBJ2-2. This CDR3 region has 15 residues. CDR3 sequence reads: CASTDEFGGTGELFF.

The chain links TRBV7-2 to TRBJ2-3; the TCRdb call, TRBD1, lacks DNA for checking. Germline V gene sequence: CDR1 SGHTA, CDR2 FQGNSA. The CDR3 length is 16 residues. This CDR3 reads CASSLRAATHTDTQYF.

V is TRBV5-1 and J is TRBJ2-6. CDR3 length: 13 amino acids. CDR1 SGHRS and CDR2 YFSETQ come from the germline V gene. The CDR3 is CASGSSGANVLTF.

The V and J genes are TRBV3-1 and TRBJ1-4; as DNA is missing, the TRBD1 call by TCRdb cannot be tested. CDR3 size: 15 residues. CDR1 and CDR2 (germline): LGHDT, YNNKEL (reference sequence). CDR3 in amino acids: CASSARDRRNEKLFF.

The chain recombines TRBV9 with TRBJ2-5. The CDR3 runs to 15 residues. Germline V CDR1 and CDR2: SGDLS, YYNGEE. This CDR3 is CASSVAVELQETQYF. Drawing the rest from reference TRBV9 and TRBJ2-5, the complete variable domain is DSGVTQTPKHLITATGQRVTLRCSPRSGDLSVYWYQQSLDQGLQFLIQYYNGEERAKGNILERFSAQQFPDLHSELNLSSLELGDSALYFCASSVAVELQETQYFGPGTRLLVL.

The chain employs TRBV5-1 and TRBJ1-6; TCRdb's D call of TRBD1 is untestable without DNA. The CDR3 runs 14 residues. The V gene's germline CDR1 is SGHRS and CDR2 YFSETQ. CDR3 sequence: CASRYDRVGSPLHF.

The chain joins TRBV4-1 to TRBJ2-1; there is no DNA to check the TCRdb D call of TRBD1. Germline CDR1 MGHRA, CDR2 YSYEKL. The CDR3 has 12 amino acids. The CDR3 region is CASSRTGTEQFF.

V is TRBV4-2 and J is TRBJ2-3. From germline, CDR1 is LGHNA and CDR2 YNFKEQ. There are 12 residues in the CDR3. The CDR3 here is CASSPSGNTQYF.

The chain employs TRBV7-9 and TRBJ2-7; TCRdb outputs TRBD1, but without DNA this stays unchecked. CDR1 is SEHNR and CDR2 is FQNEAQ in the germline V gene (reference sequence). The CDR3 spans 14 residues. CDR3 sequence: CASSLPGHPYEQYF.

The V and J genes are TRBV7-2 and TRBJ2-1. Germline assignment: CDR1 SGHTA and CDR2 FQGNSA. The CDR3 length is 17 residues. The CDR3 is CASSPDRFSSSYNEQFF. The full variable domain, completed using reference TRBV7-2 and TRBJ2-1, is GAGVSQSPSNKVTEKGKDVELRCDPISGHTALYWYRQSLGQGLEFLIYFQGNSAPDKSGLPSDRFSAERTGGSVSTLTIQRTQQEDSAVYLCASSPDRFSSSYNEQFFGPGTRLTVL.

The chain carries TRBV5-1 and TRBJ2-5; the D call of TRBD1 rests on TCRdb alone, since no DNA is present to check it. This CDR3 comprises 15 residues. Germline lookup yields CDR1 SGHRS and CDR2 YFSETQ. Here the CDR3 reads CASSLVGATQETQYF.

The chain uses TRBV20-1 and TRBJ1-5; the TRBD1 assignment by TCRdb is unverifiable without DNA. Germline CDR1 DFQATT, CDR2 SNEGSKA (reference sequence). The CDR3 consists of 15 residues. The CDR3 loop is CSARDPGGVNQPQHF.

J is TRBJ2-5 and V is TRBV5-1; TCRdb indicates TRBD1, and absent DNA this call remains unverified. This CDR3 is 14 amino acids long. Germline assignment: CDR1 SGHRS and CDR2 YFSETQ. CDR3 loop: CASSPQGLQETQYF.

The V and J genes are TRBV20-1 and TRBJ2-1; TCRdb proposes TRBD1, but this gene call is untestable without DNA. The CDR3 spans 11 residues. Germline CDR1 reads DFQATT; CDR2 reads SNEGSKA (reference sequence). CDR3 residues: CSAGQGQGQFF.

The chain is built from TRBV12-3 or TRBV12-4 and TRBJ2-1; the TCRdb call, TRBD2, lacks DNA for checking. The CDR3 is 16 amino acids. CDR3 sequence reads: CASSQGLELLYNEQFF.

This chain connects TRBV10-2 to TRBJ2-2. Germline CDR1 is WSHSY and CDR2 is SAAADI. This CDR3 contains 13 residues. CDR3 sequence: CASSVKVAGELFF.

The V call is TRBV5-1, the J call TRBJ1-2; TCRdb calls TRBD1, which cannot be checked without DNA. This CDR3 comprises 17 residues. The germline V gene has CDR1 SGHRS and CDR2 YFSETQ. The CDR3 sequence: CASSERGGGAGLYGYTF.

This chain connects TRBV3-1 to TRBJ2-7. The CDR3 consists of 13 residues. CDR1 is LGHDT and CDR2 is YNNKEL in the germline V gene (reference sequence). CDR3 loop: CASGNTWAYEQYF.

V usage is TRBV20-1 and J usage is TRBJ1-2; as DNA is missing, the TRBD1 call by TCRdb cannot be tested. The CDR3 totals 14 residues. The germline V gene encodes CDR1 DFQATT and CDR2 SNEGSKA (reference sequence). The CDR3 sequence is CSASGTGGENGYTF.